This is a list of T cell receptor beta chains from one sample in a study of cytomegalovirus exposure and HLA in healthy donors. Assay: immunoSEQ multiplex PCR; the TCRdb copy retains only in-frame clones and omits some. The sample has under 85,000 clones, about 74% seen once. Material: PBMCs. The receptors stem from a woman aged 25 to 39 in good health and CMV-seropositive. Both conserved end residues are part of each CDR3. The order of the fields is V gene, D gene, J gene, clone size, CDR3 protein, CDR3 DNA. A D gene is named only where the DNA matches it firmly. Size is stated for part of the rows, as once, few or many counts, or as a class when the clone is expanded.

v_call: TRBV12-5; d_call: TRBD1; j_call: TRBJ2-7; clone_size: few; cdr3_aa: CASGFTGTGEWVSYEQYF; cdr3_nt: TGTGCTAGTGGTTTCACCGGGACAGGGGAGTGGGTCTCCTACGAGCAGTACTTC
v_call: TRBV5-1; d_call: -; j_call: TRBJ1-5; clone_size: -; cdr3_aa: CASSLDRDQPQHF; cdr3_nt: TGCGCCAGCAGCTTGGACAGGGATCAGCCCCAGCATTTT
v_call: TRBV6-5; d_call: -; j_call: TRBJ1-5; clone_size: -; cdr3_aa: CASSYEVNQPQHF; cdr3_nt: TGTGCCAGCAGTTACGAGGTAAATCAGCCCCAGCATTTT
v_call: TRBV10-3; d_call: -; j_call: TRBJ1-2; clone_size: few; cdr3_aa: CAISESAGASYGYTF; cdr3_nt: TGTGCCATCAGTGAGTCAGCAGGGGCGTCCTATGGCTACACCTTC
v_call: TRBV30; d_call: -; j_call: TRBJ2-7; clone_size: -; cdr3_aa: CASNRDASYEQYF; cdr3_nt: TGTGCCAGCAACCGGGATGCCTCCTACGAGCAGTACTTC
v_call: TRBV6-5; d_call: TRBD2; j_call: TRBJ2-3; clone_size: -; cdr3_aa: CASSYSLAGLRDTQYF; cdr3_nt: TGTGCCAGCAGTTACTCACTAGCGGGACTTAGAGATACGCAGTATTTT
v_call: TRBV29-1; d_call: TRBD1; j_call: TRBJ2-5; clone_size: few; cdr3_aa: CSYLPDRGLETQYF; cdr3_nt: TGCAGCTACCTTCCGGACAGGGGGCTTGAGACCCAGTACTTC
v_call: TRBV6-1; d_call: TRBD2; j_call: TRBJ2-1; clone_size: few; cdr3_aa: CASGGTSGVYNEQFF; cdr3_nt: TGTGCCAGCGGGGGGACTAGCGGGGTCTACAATGAGCAGTTCTTC
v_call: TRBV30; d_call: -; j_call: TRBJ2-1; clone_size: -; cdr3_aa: CAWSGRRDHNEQFF; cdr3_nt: TGTGCCTGGAGTGGTCGGCGGGACCACAATGAGCAGTTCTTC
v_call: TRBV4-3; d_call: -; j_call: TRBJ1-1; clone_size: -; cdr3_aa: CASSQDAREAFF; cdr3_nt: TGCGCCAGCAGCCAAGATGCCAGGGAAGCTTTCTTT
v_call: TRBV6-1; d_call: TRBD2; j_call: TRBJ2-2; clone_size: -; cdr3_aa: CASRPTSGETGELFF; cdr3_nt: TGTGCCAGCAGGCCGACTAGCGGGGAGACCGGGGAGCTGTTTTTT
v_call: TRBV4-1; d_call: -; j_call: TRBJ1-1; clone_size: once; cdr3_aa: CASRPESGVAFF; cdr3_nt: TGCGCCAGCAGGCCCGAGTCGGGTGTAGCTTTCTTT
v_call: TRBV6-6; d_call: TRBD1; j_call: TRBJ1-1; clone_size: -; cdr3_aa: CASSYTGATEAFF; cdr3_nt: TGTGCCAGCAGTTACACAGGGGCCACTGAAGCTTTCTTT
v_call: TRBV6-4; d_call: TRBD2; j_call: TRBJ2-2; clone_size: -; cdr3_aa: CASSESGTTGELFF; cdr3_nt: TGTGCCAGCAGTGAGAGCGGGACCACCGGGGAGCTGTTTTTT
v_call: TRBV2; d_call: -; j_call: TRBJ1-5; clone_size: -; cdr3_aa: CASRETVVGNQPQHF; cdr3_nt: TGTGCCAGCAGGGAGACAGTCGTGGGGAATCAGCCCCAGCATTTT
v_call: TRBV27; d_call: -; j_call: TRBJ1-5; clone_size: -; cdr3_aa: CASSLLGNQPQHF; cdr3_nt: TGTGCCAGCAGTTTACTTGGCAATCAGCCCCAGCATTTT
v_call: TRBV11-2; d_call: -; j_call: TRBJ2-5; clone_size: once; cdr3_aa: CASSLSVYSQETQYF; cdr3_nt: TGTGCCAGCAGCTTATCCGTATACAGCCAAGAGACCCAGTACTTC
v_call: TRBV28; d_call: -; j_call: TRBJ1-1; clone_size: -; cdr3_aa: CASSPLGENTEAFF; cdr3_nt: TGTGCCAGCAGTCCGCTAGGGGAAAACACTGAAGCTTTCTTT
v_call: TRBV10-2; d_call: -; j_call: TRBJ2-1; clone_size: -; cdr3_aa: CASSESTRSSSYNEQFF; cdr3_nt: TGCGCCAGCAGTGAGTCGACTAGATCCAGCTCCTACAATGAGCAGTTCTTC
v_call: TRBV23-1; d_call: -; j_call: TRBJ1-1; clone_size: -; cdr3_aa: CASSFQERYTEAFF; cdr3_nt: TGCGCCAGCAGTTTTCAAGAGCGTTACACTGAAGCTTTCTTT
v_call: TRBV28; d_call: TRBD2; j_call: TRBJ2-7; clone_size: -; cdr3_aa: CASFSRIAGGPNF; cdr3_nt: TGTGCCAGCTTTTCTCGTATAGCGGGAGGGCCCAACTTC
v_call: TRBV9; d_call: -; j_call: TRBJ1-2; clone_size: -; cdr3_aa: CASSEQGYGYTF; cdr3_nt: TGTGCCAGCAGCGAACAGGGTTATGGCTACACCTTC
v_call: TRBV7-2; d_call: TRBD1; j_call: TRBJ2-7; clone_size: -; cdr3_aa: CASSFYGREGAGEQYF; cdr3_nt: TGTGCCAGCAGCTTTTATGGGCGAGAGGGGGCAGGGGAGCAGTACTTC
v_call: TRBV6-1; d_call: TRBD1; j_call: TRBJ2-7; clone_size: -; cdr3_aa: CASSEPLTGRYEQYF; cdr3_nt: TGTGCCAGCAGTGAACCCTTGACAGGGCGCTACGAGCAGTACTTC
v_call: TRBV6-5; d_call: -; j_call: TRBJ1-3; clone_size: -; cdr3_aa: CASSFGSNSGNTIYF; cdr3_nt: TGTGCCAGCAGTTTCGGTTCGAACTCTGGAAACACCATATATTTT
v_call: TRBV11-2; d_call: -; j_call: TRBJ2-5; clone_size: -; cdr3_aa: CASSYGTIQETQYF; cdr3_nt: TGTGCCAGCAGCTACGGGACAATCCAAGAGACCCAGTACTTC
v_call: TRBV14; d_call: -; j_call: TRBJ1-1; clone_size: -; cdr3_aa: CASSQYAQGDTEAFF; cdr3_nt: TGTGCCAGCAGCCAATACGCGCAGGGCGACACTGAAGCTTTCTTT
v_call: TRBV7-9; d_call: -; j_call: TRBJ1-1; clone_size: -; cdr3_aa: CASSQGRTEAFF; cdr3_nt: TGTGCCAGCAGCCAGGGTCGGACTGAAGCTTTCTTT
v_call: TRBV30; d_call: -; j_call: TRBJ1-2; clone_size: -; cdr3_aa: CAWGQGREGYTF; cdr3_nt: TGTGCCTGGGGCCAGGGACGGGAGGGCTACACCTTC
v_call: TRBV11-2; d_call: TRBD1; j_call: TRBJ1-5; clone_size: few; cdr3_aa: CASSLDTGESQPQHF; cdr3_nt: TGTGCCAGCAGCTTAGATACAGGGGAGAGTCAGCCCCAGCATTTT
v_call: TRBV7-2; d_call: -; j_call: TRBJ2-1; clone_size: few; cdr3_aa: CASSLIYYNEQFF; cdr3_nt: TGTGCCAGCAGCTTAATTTATTACAATGAGCAGTTCTTC
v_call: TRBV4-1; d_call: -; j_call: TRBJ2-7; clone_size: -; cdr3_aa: CASSQDRRDNSYEQYF; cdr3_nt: TGCGCCAGCAGCCAAGATAGACGGGACAACTCCTACGAGCAGTACTTC
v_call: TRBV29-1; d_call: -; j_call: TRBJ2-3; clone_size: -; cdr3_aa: CSVGQGLTDTQYF; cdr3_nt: TGCAGCGTTGGGCAGGGTTTAACAGATACGCAGTATTTT
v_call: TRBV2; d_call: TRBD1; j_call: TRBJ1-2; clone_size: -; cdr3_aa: CASSRQGARDHGYTF; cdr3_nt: TGTGCCAGCAGTCGACAGGGGGCGCGGGACCATGGCTACACCTTC
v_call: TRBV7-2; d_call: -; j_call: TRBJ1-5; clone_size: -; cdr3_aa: CASTWGPYSNQPQHF; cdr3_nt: TGTGCCAGCACATGGGGCCCGTATAGCAATCAGCCCCAGCATTTT
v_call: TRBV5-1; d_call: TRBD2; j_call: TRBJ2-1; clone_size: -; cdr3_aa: CASSLELAGTNEQFF; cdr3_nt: TGCGCCAGCAGCTTGGAACTAGCGGGGACCAATGAGCAGTTCTTC
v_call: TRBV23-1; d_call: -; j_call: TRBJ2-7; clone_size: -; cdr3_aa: CASSRPHLRTEACYEQYF; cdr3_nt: TGCGCCAGCAGTCGGCCCCACTTACGGACAGAAGCGTGCTACGAGCAGTACTTC